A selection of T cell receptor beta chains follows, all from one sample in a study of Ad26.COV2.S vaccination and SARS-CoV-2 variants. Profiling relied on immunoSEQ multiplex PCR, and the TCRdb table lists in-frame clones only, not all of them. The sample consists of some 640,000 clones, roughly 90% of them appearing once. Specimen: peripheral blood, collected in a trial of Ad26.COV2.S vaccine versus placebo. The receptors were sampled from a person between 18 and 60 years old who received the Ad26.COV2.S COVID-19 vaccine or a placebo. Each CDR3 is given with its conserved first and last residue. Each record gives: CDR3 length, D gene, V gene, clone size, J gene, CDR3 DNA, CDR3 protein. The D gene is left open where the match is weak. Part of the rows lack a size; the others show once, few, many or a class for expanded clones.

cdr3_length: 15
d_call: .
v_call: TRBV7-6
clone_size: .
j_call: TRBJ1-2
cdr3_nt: TGTGCCAGCAGTATTAACCCTCAGGGGTTATATGGCTACACCTTC
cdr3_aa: CASSINPQGLYGYTF

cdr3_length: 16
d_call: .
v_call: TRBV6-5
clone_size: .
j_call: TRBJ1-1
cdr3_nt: TGTGCCAGCAGTTACGGTACAGGCCCCATGAACACTGAAGCTTTCTTT
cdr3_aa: CASSYGTGPMNTEAFF

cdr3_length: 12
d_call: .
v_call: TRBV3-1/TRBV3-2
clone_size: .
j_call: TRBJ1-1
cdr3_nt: TGTGCCAGCAGCCATTCGAACACTGAAGCTTTCTTT
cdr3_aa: CASSHSNTEAFF

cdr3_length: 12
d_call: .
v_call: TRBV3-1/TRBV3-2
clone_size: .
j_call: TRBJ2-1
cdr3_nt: TGTGCCAGCAGCCAAGACACCAAAGGGCAGTTCTTC
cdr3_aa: CASSQDTKGQFF

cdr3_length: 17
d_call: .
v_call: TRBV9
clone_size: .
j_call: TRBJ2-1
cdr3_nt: TGTGCCAGCAGCCAGGGGGGACCAATGAGCTCCTACAATGAGCAGTTCTTC
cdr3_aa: CASSQGGPMSSYNEQFF

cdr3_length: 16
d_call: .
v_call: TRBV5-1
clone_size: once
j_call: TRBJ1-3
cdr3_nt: TGCGCCAGCAGCTCGGACACCTCGTACTCTGGAAACACCATATATTTT
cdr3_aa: CASSSDTSYSGNTIYF

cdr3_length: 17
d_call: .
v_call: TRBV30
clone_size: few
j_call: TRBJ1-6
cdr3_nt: TGTGCCTGGAGTGCTTTAGACACGAGCTCCTATAATTCACCCCTCCACTTT
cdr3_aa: CAWSALDTSSYNSPLHF

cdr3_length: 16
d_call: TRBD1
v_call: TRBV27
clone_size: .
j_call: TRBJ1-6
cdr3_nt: TGTGCCAGCAGTTTCGGCCGGGACAGCTATAATTCACCCCTCCACTTT
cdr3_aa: CASSFGRDSYNSPLHF

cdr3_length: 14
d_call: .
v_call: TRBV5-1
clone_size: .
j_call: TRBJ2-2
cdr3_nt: TGCGCCAGCAGCTTGGTGAACAGGGCCGGGGAGCTGTTTTTT
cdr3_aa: CASSLVNRAGELFF

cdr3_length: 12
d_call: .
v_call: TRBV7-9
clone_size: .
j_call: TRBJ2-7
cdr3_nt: TGTGCCAGCAGCTTAGAGGGGTTCGAGCAGTACTTC
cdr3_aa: CASSLEGFEQYF

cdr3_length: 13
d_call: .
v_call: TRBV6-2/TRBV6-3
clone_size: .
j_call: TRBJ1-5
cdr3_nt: TGTGCCAGCAGTTACGGGGTGAATCAGCCCCAGCATTTT
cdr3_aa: CASSYGVNQPQHF

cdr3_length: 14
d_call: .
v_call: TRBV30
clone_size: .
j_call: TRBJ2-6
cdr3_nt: TGTGCCTGGAGTGTAAGTTCTGGGGCCAACGTCCTGACTTTC
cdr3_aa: CAWSVSSGANVLTF

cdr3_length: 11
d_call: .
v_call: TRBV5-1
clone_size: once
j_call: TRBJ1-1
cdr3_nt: TGCGCCAGCAGCGGGAGCACTGAAGCTTTCTTT
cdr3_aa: CASSGSTEAFF

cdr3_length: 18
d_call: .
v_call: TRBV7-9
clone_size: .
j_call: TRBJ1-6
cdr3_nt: TGTGCCAGCAGCCAAAGTGGAGGTCCGACCTCCTATAATTCACCCCTCCACTTT
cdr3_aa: CASSQSGGPTSYNSPLHF

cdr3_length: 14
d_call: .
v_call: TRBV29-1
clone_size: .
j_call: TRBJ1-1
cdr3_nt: TGCAGCGCTGTCGACGCGGGGGGAAACACTGAAGCTTTCTTT
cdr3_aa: CSAVDAGGNTEAFF

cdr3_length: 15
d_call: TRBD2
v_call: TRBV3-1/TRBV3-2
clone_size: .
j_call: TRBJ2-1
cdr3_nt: TGTGCCAGCAGCCCAACTAGCGAGCTATACAATGAGCAGTTCTTC
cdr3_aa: CASSPTSELYNEQFF

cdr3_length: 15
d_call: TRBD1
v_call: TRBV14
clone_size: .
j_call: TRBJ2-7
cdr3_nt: TGTGCCAGCAGCCAGGGGACAGGGTGGACCTACGAGCAGTACTTC
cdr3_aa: CASSQGTGWTYEQYF

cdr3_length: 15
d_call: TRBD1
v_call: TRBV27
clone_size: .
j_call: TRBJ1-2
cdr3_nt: TGTGCCAGCAGTTTCGCCCCCCGACAGGGACGCGGCTACACCTTC
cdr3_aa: CASSFAPRQGRGYTF

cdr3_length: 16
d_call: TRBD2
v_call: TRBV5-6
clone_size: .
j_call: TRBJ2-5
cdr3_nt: TGTGCCAGCAGTCTGATTTCGGGACTAAATTTGGAGACCCAGTACTTC
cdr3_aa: CASSLISGLNLETQYF

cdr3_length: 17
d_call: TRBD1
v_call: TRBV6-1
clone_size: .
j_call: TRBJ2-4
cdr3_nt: TGTGCCAGCAGTGAAGGACAGGGGATACTAGCCAAAAACATTCAGTACTTC
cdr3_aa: CASSEGQGILAKNIQYF

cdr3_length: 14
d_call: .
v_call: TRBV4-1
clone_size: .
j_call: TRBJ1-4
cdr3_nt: TGCGCCAGCAGCCAAACAGGGATTACCGAAAAACTGTTTTTT
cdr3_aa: CASSQTGITEKLFF

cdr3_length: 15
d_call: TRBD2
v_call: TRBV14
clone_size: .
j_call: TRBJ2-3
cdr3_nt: TGTGCCAGCAGCGGGGGGACTAGTAATGATGATACGCAGTATTTT
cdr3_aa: CASSGGTSNDDTQYF

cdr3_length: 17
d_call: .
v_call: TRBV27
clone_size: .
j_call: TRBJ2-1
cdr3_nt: TGTGCCAGCAGTTTATCGAACCTAGCTGAGTTTAGGAATGAGCAGTTCTTC
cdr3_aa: CASSLSNLAEFRNEQFF

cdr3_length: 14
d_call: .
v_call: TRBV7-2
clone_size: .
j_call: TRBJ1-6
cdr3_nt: TGTGCCAGCAGACACCGGGACACAAATTCACCCCTCCACTTT
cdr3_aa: CASRHRDTNSPLHF

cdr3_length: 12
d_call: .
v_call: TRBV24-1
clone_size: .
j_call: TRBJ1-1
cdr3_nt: TGTGCCACCAGTGACCAACAGGTCTTCGGTTTCTTT
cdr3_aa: CATSDQQVFGFF